This is a list of T cell receptor beta chains from one sample in a study of tumor and adjacent non-tumor tissue in lung cancer. TCRdb analysed the multiplex PCR reads with MiXCR anew, one entry per CDR3 protein. The sample includes about 200,000 distinct CDR3 sequences, less than 80% of them seen just once. Source material: lung tumor tissue. These receptors came from a man in his fifties or sixties with non-small cell lung cancer. The CDR3 runs from the conserved cysteine through the conserved F or W. The order of the fields is J gene, CDR3 length, V gene, clone size, D gene, CDR3 DNA, CDR3 protein. A D gene is named only where the DNA matches it firmly. Some rows have no size entry. The others give once, few or many, or a class for an expanded clone.

j_gene: TRBJ1-5
len: 15
v_gene: TRBV20-1
abundance: -
d_gene: -
CDR3nt: TGCAGTGCTACGCAGACAGGATTACTCGGGCAGCACCAGCATTTT
CDR3aa: CSATQTGLLGQHQHF

j_gene: TRBJ2-2
len: 14
v_gene: TRBV24-1
abundance: -
d_gene: -
CDR3nt: TGTGCCACCAGTGATTACAGCTTCACCGGCGAGCTGTTTTTT
CDR3aa: CATSDYSFTGELFF

j_gene: TRBJ1-1
len: 15
v_gene: TRBV6-5
abundance: -
d_gene: -
CDR3nt: TGTGCCAGCAGTTACGTCCCGTCGGGCAGCACTGAAGCTTTCTTT
CDR3aa: CASSYVPSGSTEAFF

j_gene: TRBJ1-1
len: 14
v_gene: TRBV28
abundance: -
d_gene: -
CDR3nt: TGTGCCAGCAGTTTGGAGGGCTGGGGCATTGAAGCTTTCTTT
CDR3aa: CASSLEGWGIEAFF

j_gene: TRBJ1-2
len: 13
v_gene: TRBV5-4
abundance: -
d_gene: -
CDR3nt: TGTACCAGCAGCACCCCGGACGCATATGGCTATACCTTC
CDR3aa: CTSSTPDAYGYTF

j_gene: TRBJ1-1
len: 15
v_gene: TRBV5-1
abundance: -
d_gene: -
CDR3nt: TGCGCCATCAGCTCGGGAGGCGGTCGGTACGCTGAAGCTTTCTTT
CDR3aa: CAISSGGGRYAEAFF

j_gene: TRBJ2-3
len: 17
v_gene: TRBV10-1
abundance: many
d_gene: -
CDR3nt: TGCGCCAGCAGTGAGGAGGCCGGGACCCACAGCACAGATACGCAGTATTTT
CDR3aa: CASSEEAGTHSTDTQYF

j_gene: TRBJ1-5
len: 15
v_gene: TRBV6-2/TRBV6-3
abundance: -
d_gene: -
CDR3nt: TGTGCCAGCAGTTTCTCCACAGGGATCGTTCAGCCCCAGCATTTT
CDR3aa: CASSFSTGIVQPQHF

j_gene: TRBJ1-3
len: 15
v_gene: TRBV20-1
abundance: -
d_gene: -
CDR3nt: TGCAGTGCTAAAGAGGACTCGGGTCGTGGAAACACCATATATTTT
CDR3aa: CSAKEDSGRGNTIYF

j_gene: TRBJ1-6
len: 16
v_gene: TRBV20-1
abundance: few
d_gene: -
CDR3nt: TGCAGTGCTAGGGTCGCAGCTTACTCCTATAATTCACCCCTCCACTTT
CDR3aa: CSARVAAYSYNSPLHF

j_gene: TRBJ2-7
len: 15
v_gene: TRBV5-1
abundance: -
d_gene: TRBD1
CDR3nt: TGCGCCAGCGGCTCAGGGACAGGGCCCTCCTACGAGCAGTACTTC
CDR3aa: CASGSGTGPSYEQYF

j_gene: TRBJ2-7
len: 13
v_gene: TRBV7-8
abundance: few
d_gene: TRBD1
CDR3nt: TGTGCCAGCAGCGCGGACAGGGGTGGCGAGCAGTACTTC
CDR3aa: CASSADRGGEQYF

j_gene: TRBJ2-7
len: 16
v_gene: TRBV11-3
abundance: -
d_gene: -
CDR3nt: TGTGCCAGCTCCGGGGTGGGGCCACTAGCCCCGTCCGATCGGTACTTC
CDR3aa: CASSGVGPLAPSDRYF

j_gene: TRBJ1-1
len: 13
v_gene: TRBV6-1
abundance: -
d_gene: -
CDR3nt: TGTGACAGCACGGGGATACCCCAAACTGAAGCTTTCTTT
CDR3aa: CDSTGIPQTEAFF

j_gene: TRBJ2-7
len: 16
v_gene: TRBV6-2/TRBV6-3
abundance: many
d_gene: -
CDR3nt: TGTGCCAGCAGCTCGTACGCGGCAGGGAACCCCTACGAGCAGTACTTC
CDR3aa: CASSSYAAGNPYEQYF

j_gene: TRBJ2-4
len: 12
v_gene: TRBV11-1
abundance: -
d_gene: -
CDR3nt: TGTGCCAGCAGCCAGAGGAGGGACATTCAGTACTTC
CDR3aa: CASSQRRDIQYF

j_gene: TRBJ2-7
len: 14
v_gene: TRBV11-2
abundance: -
d_gene: -
CDR3nt: TGTGCCAGCAGCCTTAGGTCAAGCTCCTACGAGCGGTACTTC
CDR3aa: CASSLRSSSYERYF

j_gene: TRBJ2-7
len: 15
v_gene: TRBV20-1
abundance: few
d_gene: TRBD2
CDR3nt: TGCAGTGCTGCCATTAGCGGGGGGTTCTCCTACGAGCAGTACTTC
CDR3aa: CSAAISGGFSYEQYF

j_gene: TRBJ1-5
len: 15
v_gene: TRBV19
abundance: -
d_gene: -
CDR3nt: TGTGCTAAGCGAGGGCAGGATTGTAGCAATCAGCCCCAGCATTTT
CDR3aa: CAKRGQDCSNQPQHF

j_gene: TRBJ1-1
len: 14
v_gene: TRBV11-2
abundance: -
d_gene: -
CDR3nt: TGTGCCATCCTTCCGGGACACCAGAACACTGAAGCTTTCTTT
CDR3aa: CAILPGHQNTEAFF

j_gene: TRBJ1-2
len: 16
v_gene: TRBV11-1
abundance: -
d_gene: TRBD1
CDR3nt: TGTGCCAGCAGCTTGAACATGATCGACAGGGGCTATGGCTACACCTTC
CDR3aa: CASSLNMIDRGYGYTF

j_gene: TRBJ2-2
len: 18
v_gene: TRBV11-3
abundance: -
d_gene: TRBD2
CDR3nt: TGTGTCAGCGGCTCCCGGGGAGCGGGAGGATACAGAGCCGGCGAGCTGTTTTTT
CDR3aa: CVSGSRGAGGYRAGELFF

j_gene: TRBJ2-7
len: 13
v_gene: TRBV20-1
abundance: -
d_gene: TRBD2
CDR3nt: TGCAGTGCCCCTAGCGGGAGATCCTACGAGCAGTACTTC
CDR3aa: CSAPSGRSYEQYF

j_gene: TRBJ2-4
len: 13
v_gene: TRBV6-1
abundance: many
d_gene: -
CDR3nt: TGTGCCAGCAGTGTGGGTTCCCAAAACATTCAGTACTTC
CDR3aa: CASSVGSQNIQYF

j_gene: TRBJ2-5
len: 15
v_gene: TRBV29-1
abundance: -
d_gene: TRBD2
CDR3nt: TGCAGCATTCCTGGGACTAGCGGGGGAGCAGAGACCCAGTACTTC
CDR3aa: CSIPGTSGGAETQYF

j_gene: TRBJ2-5
len: 13
v_gene: TRBV4-3
abundance: few
d_gene: -
CDR3nt: TGCGCCAGCAGCCAAACAGGGGGGGACGCCAAGTACTTC
CDR3aa: CASSQTGGDAKYF

j_gene: TRBJ2-7
len: 16
v_gene: TRBV12-3/TRBV12-4
abundance: -
d_gene: TRBD2
CDR3nt: TGTGCCAGTTCAAACGCCCAACTAGCGGGAGGGCGAGAGCAGTACTTC
CDR3aa: CASSNAQLAGGREQYF

j_gene: TRBJ2-1
len: 13
v_gene: TRBV7-3
abundance: -
d_gene: -
CDR3nt: TGTGCCAGCAGCCTCTCGGGACGGAGTGAGCAGTTCTTC
CDR3aa: CASSLSGRSEQFF

j_gene: TRBJ2-5
len: 14
v_gene: TRBV20-1
abundance: -
d_gene: -
CDR3nt: TGCAGTGCTCGAGGGTGGGGGCTGAGAGAGATCCAGTACTTT
CDR3aa: CSARGWGLREIQYF

j_gene: TRBJ2-1
len: 14
v_gene: TRBV6-6
abundance: many
d_gene: -
CDR3nt: TGTGCCAGCAGTTACTCGGCAGTTTACAATGAGCAGTTCTTC
CDR3aa: CASSYSAVYNEQFF

j_gene: TRBJ2-1
len: 13
v_gene: TRBV11-3
abundance: many
d_gene: -
CDR3nt: TGTGCCAGCAGCTTAAGTAGAGACAAAGAGCAGTTCTTC
CDR3aa: CASSLSRDKEQFF